These 8 T cell receptor beta chains came from one sample sequenced in a study of T cell clonality in common variable immunodeficiency. The data were produced by immunoSEQ multiplex PCR, yet TCRdb's version contains in-frame clones alone and is incomplete. The repertoire consists of about 52,000 clones, none detected only once. Sequencing was done on a sample of peripheral blood mononuclear cells. Receptors were obtained from a person aged 18 to 70 in good health.

This clone was seen repeatedly, ten times or more. The sequence runs out 3 residues before the end of the CDR3; the remainder is reconstructed from the germline J gene. The V gene is TRBV5-1, the J gene TRBJ2-5; 12 nucleotides line up with TRBD1. V gave up 7 bases and J gave up 5 bases; unmatched junction bases: 9. This CDR3 comprises 15 residues. Germline V CDR1 and CDR2: SGHRS, YFSETQ. CDR3 residues: CASWFGTGGVETQYF. The sequenced CDR3 bases are TGCGCCAGCTGGTTCGGGACAGGGGGCGTGGAGACC.

This clone was seen repeatedly, ten times or more. The observed sequence ends 3 residues before the CDR3 terminus, with the missing tail filled in from the germline J gene. The chain uses TRBV7-8 and TRBJ2-2; TRBD1 agrees at 9 bases. CDR3 size: 18 residues. In germline, CDR1 is SGHVS, CDR2 FQNEAQ. V dropped 5 bases and J dropped 1; count of bases not matched to a gene: 11. CDR3 DNA, as far as it was read: TGTGCCAGCAGCCTTCCCCCAACAGGGGGCAGGAACACCGGGGAG. Protein sequence: CASSLPPTGGRNTGE. The complete CDR3 sequence is CASSLPPTGGRNTGELFF.

This clone was recorded at least ten times. Read coverage stops 3 residues before the CDR3 terminus; the germline J gene supplies the remainder. The chain combines TRBV5-1 with TRBJ2-7, with 7 bases aligning to TRBD1. Germline CDR1 reads SGHRS; CDR2 reads YFSETQ. With 3 bases clipped from V and 1 base from J, the junction kept 7 bases outside the gene matches. This CDR3 has 15 amino acids. CDR3 in amino acids: CASSWTGPHSYEQYF. CDR3 DNA (partial): TGCGCCAGCAGCTGGACAGGACCGCATTCCTACGAG. Full variable domain (outside the CDR3, taken from reference TRBV5-1 and TRBJ2-7): KAGVTQTPRYLIKTRGQQVTLSCSPISGHRSVSWYQQTPGQGLQFLFEYFSETQRNKGNFPGRFSGRQFSNSRSEMNVSTLELGDSALYLCASSWTGPHSYEQYFGPGTRLTVT.

This clone was found many times. With the read ending 3 residues before the CDR3 end, the germline J gene is used to fill in that end. The chain employs TRBV12-3 or TRBV12-4 and TRBJ2-1; TRBD2 aligns across 9 bases. The trim removed 0 bases at V and 5 bases at J, leaving 8 bases unmatched. The CDR3 runs to 17 residues. The CDR3 reads CASSLARSGRTHNEQFF. The sequenced part of the CDR3 DNA is TGTGCCAGCAGTTTAGCGCGGAGCGGGAGGACCCACAATGAG.

This clone was seen ten or more times. Read coverage stops 3 residues before the CDR3 terminus; the germline J gene supplies the remainder. The V gene is TRBV2, the J gene TRBJ1-1; maybe TRBD1 (5 bases). The CDR3 is 14 amino acids. CDR1 is SNHLY, CDR2 FYNNEI, per germline. V lost 4 bases and J lost 1, with 10 bases in between. CDR3 region: CASSAGSENTEAFF. The sequenced CDR3 bases are TGTGCCAGCAGTGCAGGGAGCGAGAACACTGAA.

Ten or more counts support this clone. The CDR3 end falls 3 residues outside the read, so it is completed with the germline J gene. This sequence joins TRBV18 and TRBJ1-6; weak D call: TRBD1 (6 bases). The CDR3 loop spans 16 amino acids. V lost 3 bases to trimming and J lost 7 bases, with 16 bases between them. Germline values: CDR1 KGHSH, CDR2 LQKENI. The CDR3 DNA, read in part, is TGTGCCAGCTCACCTATAAAGGGGGTTCTAAATTCACCC. This gives the protein CASSPIKGVLNSP. The entire CDR3 protein reads CASSPIKGVLNSPLHF. The variable domain in full, with the rest retrieved from reference TRBV18 and TRBJ1-6, is NAGVMQNPRHLVRRRGQEARLRCSPMKGHSHVYWYRQLPEEGLKFMVYLQKENIIDESGMPKERFSAEFPKEGPSILRIQQVVRGDSAAYFCASSPIKGVLNSPLHFGNGTRLTVT.

This clone was detected many times. Coverage ceases 3 residues before the CDR3 finishes, and the germline J gene fills in the end. The chain employs TRBV10-3 and TRBJ1-2, with a possible D match to TRBD1 (5 bases). The CDR3 spans 13 residues. Germline values: CDR1 ENHRY, CDR2 SYGVKD. The DNA read from the CDR3 is TGTGCCATCACATCCTTGGGGCTGGGGGGC. Protein: CAITSLGLGG. The whole CDR3 reads CAITSLGLGGYTF.

This clone was found a few times. The read ends 3 residues early relative to the CDR3; the germline J gene fills the gap. The J gene is TRBJ2-7, the V gene TRBV20-1, with 7 bases lining up with TRBD1. With V trimmed by 2 bases and J by 0 bases, 4 bases remained unmatched. There are 14 residues in the CDR3. In germline, CDR1 is DFQATT, CDR2 SNEGSKA (reference sequence). The CDR3 is CSARKQGISYEQYF. Incomplete CDR3 DNA: TGCAGTGCTAGAAAACAGGGGATCTCCTACGAG.